These 9 T cell receptor beta chains share one sample of origin, sequenced in a study of T-cell memory formation after mild COVID-19. TCRdb analysed the 5' RACE reads with MiXCR anew, one entry per CDR3 protein. The sample has 40,000 to 60,000 distinct CDR3 sequences, approximately 7% seen once. Sequencing was carried out using PBMCs or a T cell subset sorted from them (not recorded which). Source of these receptors: a man aged 18 to 30 who had mild COVID-19 (a few samples of this study predate the infection). Cell type and time point are not known.

V usage is TRBV4-1 and J usage is TRBJ2-1; TRBD2 matches at 9 bases. The germline CDR1 and CDR2 sequences are MGHRA and YSYEKL. This CDR3 comprises 15 residues. Trimming at V came to 4 bases and at J to 1 base, leaving 2 bases not matched to a gene. CDR3 loop: CASSPGLASYNEQFF. CDR3 DNA sequence: TGCGCCAGCAGCCCTGGACTAGCGTCCTACAATGAGCAGTTCTTC.

This clonotype was detected many times. The V call is TRBV5-1, the J call TRBJ2-2; TRBD1 matches 9 bases. Germline CDR1 is SGHRS and CDR2 is YFSETQ. V was clipped by 5 bases and J by 9 bases; unmatched bases: 8. This CDR3 has 14 residues. CDR3 sequence reads: CASSTGGFARELFF. The DNA of the CDR3 is TGCGCCAGCAGTACAGGGGGCTTCGCCCGGGAGCTGTTTTTT.

This clonotype was detected only a few times. This rearrangement joins TRBV12-3 or TRBV12-4 to TRBJ1-1; D is unresolved. The CDR3 consists of 15 residues. The V end lost 1 base, the J end lost 0 bases, and 9 bases lay between the germline ends. CDR3 in amino acids: CASSLGHQMNTEAFF. The CDR3 nucleotides are TGTGCCAGCAGTTTAGGACACCAGATGAACACTGAAGCTTTCTTT.

This rearrangement joins TRBV27 to TRBJ2-7; TRBD1 might be the D (6 bases). V was clipped by 5 bases and J by 5 bases, with 19 bases between them. There are 15 residues in the CDR3. CDR1 is MNHEY and CDR2 is SMNVEV in the germline V gene (reference sequence). The CDR3 loop reads CASSLGQKKRNEQYF. CDR3 coding DNA: TGTGCCAGCAGTCTAGGACAGAAAAAGCGTAACGAGCAGTACTTC.

The V gene is TRBV5-1, the J gene TRBJ2-1; tentatively, D is TRBD1 or TRBD2 (5 bases each). The length of the CDR3 is 13 residues. Trimming took 5 bases from V and 12 from J, leaving 18 bases between them. Germline values: CDR1 SGHRS, CDR2 YFSETQ. CDR3 residues: CASRTPPGARQFF. The CDR3 nucleotides are TGCGCCAGCAGGACCCCACCCGGGGCACGGCAGTTCTTC.

The chain links TRBV28 to TRBJ2-1; 9 nucleotides align to TRBD1. V shed 4 bases, J shed 9 bases, and the junction held 19 bases outside the gene matches. The CDR3 runs 18 residues. The germline CDR1 and CDR2 sequences are MDHEN and SYDVKM. CDR3 coding DNA: TGTGCCAGCAGTTCTCGCCCGGGACAGGGAAGAGACTGGGGTGAGCAGTTCTTC. Translating gives CASSSRPGQGRDWGEQFF.

V and J are TRBV7-9 and TRBJ2-3; 11 positions agree with TRBD2. With 7 bases clipped from V and 6 bases from J, the junction kept 12 bases outside the gene matches. The germline V gene encodes CDR1 SEHNR and CDR2 FQNEAQ (reference sequence). This CDR3 is 16 amino acids long. The CDR3 DNA sequence: TGTGCCAGCACCCATAGCGGGGGGGCCCCGGTTGATACGCAGTATTTT. This encodes CASTHSGGAPVDTQYF.

Only a few counts were recorded for this clonotype. This chain uses TRBV4-1 with TRBJ1-1; TRBD1 might be the D (5 bases). Germline loops: CDR1 MGHRA, CDR2 YSYEKL. V was clipped by 4 bases and J by 5 bases, with 14 bases between them. The CDR3 length is 14 residues. The CDR3 protein is CASSPSGGRTEAFF. In DNA form, the CDR3 reads TGCGCCAGCAGCCCCTCCGGGGGGAGGACTGAAGCTTTCTTT.

This clonotype has ten or more counts. The chain recombines TRBV18 with TRBJ2-3, with a tentative D call TRBD1 (6 bases). V lost 6 bases to trimming and J lost 5 bases, with 18 bases between them. Per the germline V gene, CDR1 is KGHSH and CDR2 is LQKENI. The CDR3 runs to 15 residues. CDR3 DNA: TGTGCCAGCTCCACGATGGGGGCGAGAAAAGATACGCAGTATTTT. This codes for CASSTMGARKDTQYF.